The text below deals with one TCR beta chain. The antigen is not known. Selected positively for CCR7 and CD45RO-negative, naive CD8 cells excluded terminally differentiated effector memory CD45RA+ cells. The source of the sample is a study of shared clonotypes between healthy human individuals. In the study overall: Donors, aged 18 to 49, were a couple of women and a few men. Study-wide results and caveats: Memory subsets generally showed lower estimated richness than naive subsets.

V gave up 5 bases and J gave up 6 bases; unmatched junction bases: 11. The length of the CDR3 is 15 residues. Germline CDR1 reads SEHNR; CDR2 reads FQNEAQ (reference sequence). Replicate PCRs run on sorted subsets employed approximately 0.2 ug DNA, approximately 30,000 T cell genomes. The method was immunoSEQ multiplex PCR; TCRdb's version includes in-frame clones alone and lacks a portion of them. The data hold approximately 1.9 million clones, with about 94% observed a single time. This clonotype originated in a man aged 18-30 years in good health. Some clones in this sample may be carry-over from other donors' samples. V is TRBV7-9 and J is TRBJ1-1, with 8 bases aligning to TRBD1. The sample comprised naive CD8+ T cells from PBMCs. CDR3 in amino acids: CASSPPETGVSEAFF. The CDR3 nucleotides read TGTGCCAGCAGCCCTCCCGAGACAGGGGTTTCTGAAGCTTTCTTT.